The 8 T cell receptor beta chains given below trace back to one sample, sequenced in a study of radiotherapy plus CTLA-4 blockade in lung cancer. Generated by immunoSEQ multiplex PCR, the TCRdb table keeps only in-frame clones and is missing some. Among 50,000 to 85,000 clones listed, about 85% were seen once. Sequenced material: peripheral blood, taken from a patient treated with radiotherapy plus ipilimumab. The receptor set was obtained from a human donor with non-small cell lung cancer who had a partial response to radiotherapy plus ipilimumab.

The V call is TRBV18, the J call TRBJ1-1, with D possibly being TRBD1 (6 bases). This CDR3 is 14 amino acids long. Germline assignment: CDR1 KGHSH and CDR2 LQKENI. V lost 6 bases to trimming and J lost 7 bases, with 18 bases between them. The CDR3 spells CASSPGTSRIEAFF. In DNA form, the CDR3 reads TGTGCCAGCTCCCCCGGGACAAGTAGGATTGAAGCTTTCTTT.

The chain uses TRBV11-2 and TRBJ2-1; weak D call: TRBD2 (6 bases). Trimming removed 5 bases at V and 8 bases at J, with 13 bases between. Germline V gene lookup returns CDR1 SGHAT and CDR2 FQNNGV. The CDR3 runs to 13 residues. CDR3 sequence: CASSQAGGYEQFF. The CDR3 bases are TGTGCCAGCAGCCAAGCCGGGGGATATGAGCAGTTCTTC. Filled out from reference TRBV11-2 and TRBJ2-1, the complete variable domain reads EAGVAQSPRYKIIEKRQSVAFWCNPISGHATLYWYQQILGQGPKLLIQFQNNGVVDDSQLPKDRFSAERLKGVDSTLKIQPAKLEDSAVYLCASSQAGGYEQFFGPGTRLTVL.

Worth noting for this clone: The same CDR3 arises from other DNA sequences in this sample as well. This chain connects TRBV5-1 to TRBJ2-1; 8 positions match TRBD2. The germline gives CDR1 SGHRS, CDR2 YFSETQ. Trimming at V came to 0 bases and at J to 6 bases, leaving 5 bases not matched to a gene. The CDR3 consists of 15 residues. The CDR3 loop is CASSLGLAGSNEQFF. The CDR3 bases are TGCGCCAGCAGCTTGGGTCTAGCGGGTTCCAATGAGCAGTTCTTC.

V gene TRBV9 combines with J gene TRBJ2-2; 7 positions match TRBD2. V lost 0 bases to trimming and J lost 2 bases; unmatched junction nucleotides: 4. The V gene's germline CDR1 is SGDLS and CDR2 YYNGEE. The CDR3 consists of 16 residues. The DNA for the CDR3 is TGTGCCAGCAGCGTAGAACTAGCGACCAACACCGGGGAGCTGTTTTTT. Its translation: CASSVELATNTGELFF.

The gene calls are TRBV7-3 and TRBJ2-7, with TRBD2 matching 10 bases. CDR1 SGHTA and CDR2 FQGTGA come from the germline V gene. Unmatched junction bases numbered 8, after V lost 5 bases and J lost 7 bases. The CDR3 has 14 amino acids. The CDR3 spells CASSLLAGGNEQYF. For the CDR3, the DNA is TGTGCCAGCAGCCTCTTAGCGGGAGGAAATGAGCAGTACTTC.

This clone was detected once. The CDR3, as DNA: TGTGCCAGCGGGGAGTACCAAGAGACCCAGTACTTC. As protein: CASGEYQETQYF. The chain combines TRBV28 with TRBJ2-5, with TRBD2 as a possible D gene (5 bases). Trimming stripped 8 bases from V and 0 bases from J, with 7 bases between. The CDR3 loop spans 12 amino acids. Germline V gives CDR1 MDHEN, CDR2 SYDVKM.

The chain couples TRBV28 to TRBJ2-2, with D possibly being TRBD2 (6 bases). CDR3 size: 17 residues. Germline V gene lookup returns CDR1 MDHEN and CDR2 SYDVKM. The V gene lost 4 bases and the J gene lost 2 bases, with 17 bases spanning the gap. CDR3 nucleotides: TGTGCCAGCAGTTGGGTCCCGGGAGACACTAACACCGGGGAGCTGTTTTTT. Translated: CASSWVPGDTNTGELFF.

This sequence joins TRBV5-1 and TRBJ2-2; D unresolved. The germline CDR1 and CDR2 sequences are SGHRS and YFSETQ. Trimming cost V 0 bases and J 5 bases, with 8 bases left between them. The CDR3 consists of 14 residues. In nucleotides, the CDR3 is TGCGCCAGCAGCTTGGGGGCTGAGACCGGGGAGCTGTTTTTT. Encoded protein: CASSLGAETGELFF.